This T cell receptor (beta chain) was recorded in a study of identical twins. Overall study results and limits: Invariant cells of the MAIT and iNKT types might have partly distorted the zero-insertion analyses.

TCRdb reanalysed the 5' RACE reads using MiXCR and keeps one entry per CDR3 protein. The sample has hundreds of thousands of distinct CDR3 sequences, roughly 7.5% seen once. Looked up from germline, CDR1 is DFQATT and CDR2 is SNEGSKA (reference sequence). V was trimmed by 6 bases and J by 7 bases, leaving 22 bases between them. This CDR3 has 15 amino acids. This clonotype was seen repeatedly, ten times or more. Antigen specificity is unknown. These data were also reused for a study on yellow fever vaccine responses in identical twins.

Sequenced material: memory (CD45RO+) T cells sorted from blood. The chain is built from TRBV20-1 and TRBJ2-1; tentative D call: TRBD2 (6 bases). This TCR derives from a woman aged 18-29 years in good health. The CDR3 DNA is TGCAGTGCAAATCGAGCGGAGGGGATCGGAAATGAGCAGTTCTTC. Its translation: CSANRAEGIGNEQFF.